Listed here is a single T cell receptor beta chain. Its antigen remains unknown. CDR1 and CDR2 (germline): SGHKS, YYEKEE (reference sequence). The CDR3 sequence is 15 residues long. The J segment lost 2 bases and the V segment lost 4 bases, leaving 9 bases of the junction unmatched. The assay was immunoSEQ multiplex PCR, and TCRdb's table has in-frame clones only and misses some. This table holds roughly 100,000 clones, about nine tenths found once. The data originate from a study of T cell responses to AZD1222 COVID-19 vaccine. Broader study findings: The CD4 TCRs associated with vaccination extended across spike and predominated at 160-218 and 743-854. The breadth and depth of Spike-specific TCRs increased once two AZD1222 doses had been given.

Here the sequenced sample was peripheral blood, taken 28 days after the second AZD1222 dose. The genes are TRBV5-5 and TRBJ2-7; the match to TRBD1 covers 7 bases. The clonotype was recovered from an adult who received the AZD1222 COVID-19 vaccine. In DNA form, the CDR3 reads TGTGCCAGCAGCAGACAGGGAAAAGGCGCCTACGAGCAGTACTTC. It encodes CASSRQGKGAYEQYF. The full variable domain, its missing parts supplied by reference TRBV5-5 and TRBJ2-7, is DAGVTQSPTHLIKTRGQQVTLRCSPISGHKSVSWYQQVLGQGPQFIFQYYEKEERGRGNFPDRFSARQFPNYSSELNVNALLLGDSALYLCASSRQGKGAYEQYFGPGTRLTVT.